Listed below are T cell receptor beta chains from one sample, sequenced in a study of control samples from healthy donors and cancer patients. Data came from immunoSEQ multiplex PCR; TCRdb stores just in-frame clones and leaves some out. Counted here are 90,000 to 150,000 clones, just under 90% occurring once; the ten biggest clones make up about 12%. The sequenced sample consisted of blood. These receptors were collected from a man aged 25-45 years in good health. CDR3s include the opening cysteine and the closing phenylalanine or tryptophan. The order of the fields is clone size, V gene, D gene, J gene, CDR3 DNA, CDR3 protein. The D gene is left open where the match is weak. Not all rows give a size; the values are once, few, many and, for expanded clones, a class.

>-|TRBV7-6|TRBD2|TRBJ2-7
TGTGCCAGCAGCTTGGCGGGGGGGCCCCACGAGCAGTACTTC
CASSLAGGPHEQYF
>-|TRBV7-2|-|TRBJ2-3
TGTGCCAGCAGCTTAGTAGGGTTTCAAGATACGCAGTATTTT
CASSLVGFQDTQYF
>few|TRBV7-2|TRBD1|TRBJ1-5
TGTGCCAGCAGCTCACAGGGGGATCAGCCCCAGCATTTT
CASSSQGDQPQHF
>-|TRBV19|TRBD1|TRBJ1-5
TGTGCCAGTAGTATGGTACAGGGGAGCAATCAGCCCCAGCATTTT
CASSMVQGSNQPQHF
>-|TRBV5-1|-|TRBJ2-2
TGCGCCAGCAGCTTGGATACGACGAACACCGGGGAGCTGTTTTTT
CASSLDTTNTGELFF
>-|TRBV6-4|TRBD1|TRBJ2-1
TGTGCCAGCAGTGTCCAGGGGGAGCCCTACAATGAGCAGTTCTTC
CASSVQGEPYNEQFF
>-|TRBV5-1|-|TRBJ2-7
TGCGCCAGCAGTTTGGGGGGGCGCTACGAGCAGTACTTC
CASSLGGRYEQYF
>-|TRBV2|-|TRBJ1-5
TGTGCCAGCACCTTGGGAGGGGATCAGCCCCAGCATTTT
CASTLGGDQPQHF
>-|TRBV11-1|-|TRBJ2-2
TGTGTCAGCAGCTGGGGGAAGACCGGGGAGCTGTTTTTT
CVSSWGKTGELFF
>-|TRBV7-3|-|TRBJ2-2
TGTGCCAGCAGCGGCAGGGTTGCCGGGGAGCTGTTTTTT
CASSGRVAGELFF
>-|TRBV2|-|TRBJ1-6
TGTGCCAGCTCCAATAGGGAGCTCAATTCACCCCTCCACTTT
CASSNRELNSPLHF
>-|TRBV5-1|TRBD1|TRBJ1-1
TGCGCCAGCAGCTTAGTACCGAGACAGGGGAACACTGAAGCTTTCTTT
CASSLVPRQGNTEAFF
>once|TRBV10-3|TRBD2|TRBJ2-2
TGTGCCACCGGACTAGCGGGGGCCCTGAACACCGGGGAGCTGTTTTTT
CATGLAGALNTGELFF
>-|TRBV2|-|TRBJ1-2
TGTGCCAGCAGTGAACTGGGAGCTAACTATGGCTACACCTTC
CASSELGANYGYTF
>-|TRBV25-1|TRBD1|TRBJ1-2
TGTGCCAGCAGTGTTACAGGGGGCTTCTATGGCTACACCTTC
CASSVTGGFYGYTF
>-|TRBV6-5|-|TRBJ1-5
TGTGCCAGCAGGCCGAATGTTGGTCAGCCCCAGCATTTT
CASRPNVGQPQHF
>-|TRBV3-1/TRBV3-2|-|TRBJ1-1
TGTGCCAGCAGCCAAGAACAGGGGAACACTGAAGCTTTCTTT
CASSQEQGNTEAFF
>-|TRBV3-1/TRBV3-2|-|TRBJ2-6
TGTGCCAGCAGCCAAGATTCCAGGGCCTCGTCTGGGGCCAACGTCCTGACTTTC
CASSQDSRASSGANVLTF